The 24 T cell receptor beta chains below were found in one sample sequenced in a study of shared clonotypes between healthy human individuals. Profiling relied on immunoSEQ multiplex PCR, and the TCRdb table lists in-frame clones only, not all of them. The sample lists some 1.1 million clones, approximately 77% occurring once. The sample consisted of memory CD4+ T cells from PBMCs. Subset denoted: CD45RA-negative fraction. These TCRs come from a man aged 18-30 years in good health. Some clones in this sample may be carry-over from other donors' samples.

The chain's CDR3 is CASSTGQGAGGRQYF. The CDR3 DNA sequence: TGTGCCAGCAGTACCGGACAGGGTGCGGGCGGGAGGCAGTACTTC. V gene TRBV28 combines with J gene TRBJ2-7; weak D call: TRBD1 (8 bases). The CDR3 is 15 amino acids. The V and J ends lost 5 bases and 9 bases respectively, with 23 bases between them. Germline values: CDR1 MDHEN, CDR2 SYDVKM.

The chain is built from TRBV4-1 and TRBJ2-2; TRBD1 matches at 12 bases. CDR3 size: 17 residues. V shed 4 bases and J 5 bases; nucleotides not matched to a gene: 8. Germline V lookup: CDR1 MGHRA, CDR2 YSYEKL. The CDR3 nucleotides are TGCGCCAGCAGCCTATCGGGGGGACAGGGGGCTACCGGGGAGCTGTTTTTT. This translates into CASSLSGGQGATGELFF.

The chain uses TRBV5-4 and TRBJ1-1, with a weak D call TRBD1 (5 bases). Trimming cost V 0 bases and J 0 bases, with 9 bases left between them. Germline assignment: CDR1 SGHNT and CDR2 YYREEE (reference sequence). This CDR3 comprises 15 residues. CDR3 residues: CASSLGQGVNTEAFF. As DNA, the CDR3 is TGTGCCAGCAGCTTGGGCCAGGGCGTGAACACTGAAGCTTTCTTT.

With regard to this clone: Being one base from a much bigger clone, this may be a read error. The chain has TRBV9 and TRBJ2-3; no clear D. Per the germline V gene, CDR1 is SGDLS and CDR2 is YYNGEE. The V gene lost 4 bases and the J gene lost 1 base, with 7 bases spanning the gap. The CDR3 is 13 amino acids. CDR3 sequence: CASSSTGTDTQYF. Written as DNA, the CDR3 is TGTGCCAGCAGCTCAACAGGCACAGATACGCAGTATTTT.

The chain carries TRBV9 and TRBJ2-5; a weak D match, TRBD2 (5 bases). V was trimmed by 0 bases and J by 6 bases, leaving 9 bases between them. The CDR3 has 13 residues. Germline V lookup: CDR1 SGDLS, CDR2 YYNGEE. CDR3 protein: CASSVVGSKTQYF. For the CDR3, the DNA is TGTGCCAGCAGCGTAGTTGGGAGTAAGACCCAGTACTTC.

The CDR3 nucleotides read TGTGCCAGCAGCTTGAGGGCCATTCTAAGCCTTAACACTGAAGCTTTCTTT. Translating gives CASSLRAILSLNTEAFF. The chain employs TRBV5-6 and TRBJ1-1; D ambiguous. V was cut by 1 base and J by 2 bases, with 18 bases left in between. The CDR3 is 17 amino acids. From germline, CDR1 is SGHDT and CDR2 YYEEEE.

The rearrangement links TRBV5-4 to TRBJ2-1; 9 bases match TRBD1. Germline assignment: CDR1 SGHNT and CDR2 YYREEE (reference sequence). The CDR3 is 14 amino acids. V lost 4 bases and J lost 9; bases outside the gene matches: 8. DNA for the CDR3: TGTGCCAGCAGCCAAGCCGGGACAGGGACTGAGCAGTTCTTC. Protein sequence: CASSQAGTGTEQFF. Full variable domain (remainder filled in from reference TRBV5-4 and TRBJ2-1): ETGVTQSPTHLIKTRGQQVTLRCSSQSGHNTVSWYQQALGQGPQFIFQYYREEENGRGNFPPRFSGLQFPNYSSELNVNALELDDSALYLCASSQAGTGTEQFFGPGTRLTVL.

The V and J genes are TRBV7-8 and TRBJ1-5; perhaps TRBD1 as D (5 bases). Trimming left V 10 bases short and J 3 bases short, with 13 bases between. Germline lookup yields CDR1 SGHVS and CDR2 FQNEAQ. This CDR3 comprises 13 residues. The CDR3 reads CAISGGFNQPQHF. DNA for the CDR3: TGTGCCATCAGTGGGGGGTTCAATCAGCCCCAGCATTTT.

This sequence joins TRBV19 and TRBJ1-3; 7 bases match TRBD1. The V gene's germline CDR1 is LNHDA and CDR2 SQIVND (reference sequence). The CDR3 consists of 15 residues. Trimming at V came to 10 bases and at J to 2 bases, leaving 11 bases not matched to a gene. The CDR3 loop is CATSTGATPGNTIYF. The CDR3 DNA reads as TGTGCCACCTCAACAGGGGCTACCCCTGGAAACACCATATATTTT.

The chain is built from TRBV19 and TRBJ1-5; D is uncertain. Germline-derived CDR1 and CDR2 are LNHDA and SQIVND (reference sequence). Trimming took off 6 bases at V and 2 bases at J, with 11 bases between the two ends. The CDR3 runs to 14 residues. The CDR3 DNA sequence: TGTGCCAGTAGGCTCGGGAGGGGCAATCAGCCCCAGCATTTT. Translated: CASRLGRGNQPQHF.

The V gene is TRBV7-2, the J gene TRBJ2-7; D call uncertain. The CDR3 length is 12 residues. Germline V CDR1 and CDR2: SGHTA, FQGNSA. With 4 bases removed from V and 5 bases from J, the gap between germline ends came to 9 bases. The DNA of the CDR3 is TGTGCCAGCAGCTACCTTTCGGACGAGCAGTACTTC. Translating gives CASSYLSDEQYF.

The chain couples TRBV2 to TRBJ1-2; weak D call: TRBD1 (5 bases). The CDR3 is 14 residues long. Germline V CDR1 and CDR2: SNHLY, FYNNEI. The ends were cut back, 3 bases at V and 4 bases at J, with 12 bases in the middle. The CDR3 here is CASSEQGKGYGYTF. The CDR3 DNA sequence: TGTGCCAGCAGTGAGCAGGGAAAGGGCTATGGCTACACCTTC.

The chain employs TRBV28 and TRBJ2-6; D is undetermined. This CDR3 contains 14 residues. V lost 5 bases and J lost 0, with 5 bases in between. The germline gives CDR1 MDHEN, CDR2 SYDVKM. CDR3: CASSRHSGANVLTF. Written as DNA, the CDR3 is TGTGCCAGCAGTCGACACTCTGGGGCCAACGTCCTGACTTTC.

This chain links TRBV19 with TRBJ1-2; D is undetermined. Germline V gives CDR1 LNHDA, CDR2 SQIVND (reference sequence). This CDR3 is built from 14 residues. V lost 7 bases and J lost 4, with 16 bases in between. CDR3 sequence reads: CASTPRSLLYGYTF. DNA of the CDR3: TGTGCCAGTACCCCCCGCAGCCTTCTCTATGGCTACACCTTC.

The V call is TRBV4-2, the J call TRBJ2-7; D possibly corresponds to TRBD1 (6 bases). Trimming stripped 0 bases from V and 7 bases from J, with 19 bases between. Germline V CDR1 and CDR2: LGHNA, YNFKEQ. The CDR3 consists of 16 residues. In DNA form, the CDR3 reads TGTGCCAGCAGCCAAGATTGGCGACAGGCGGCTAGAGAGCAGTACTTC. Translating gives CASSQDWRQAAREQYF.

The chain is built from TRBV11-2 and TRBJ2-3; D might be TRBD2 (5 bases). There are 17 residues in the CDR3. V lost 1 base and J 2 bases, leaving 16 bases between the germline ends. Per germline, CDR1 SGHAT and CDR2 FQNNGV. The CDR3 sequence: CASSLGLATVATDTQYF. The CDR3 nucleotides are TGTGCCAGCAGCTTAGGGCTAGCCACAGTTGCCACAGATACGCAGTATTTT.

In this sample, this clone turned up once. The V and J genes are TRBV7-9 and TRBJ1-4; 8 nucleotides match TRBD1. Per the germline V gene, CDR1 is SEHNR and CDR2 is FQNEAQ (reference sequence). V lost 2 bases, J lost 8 bases, and 7 bases stayed unmatched. The CDR3 is 15 residues long. The DNA of the CDR3 is TGTGCCAGCAGCTTACCCCAGGGGGCTGGGGAAAAACTGTTTTTT. It yields the protein CASSLPQGAGEKLFF.

This clone was seen a few times. The J gene is TRBJ2-7, the V gene TRBV10-1, with 8 bases aligning to TRBD1. Germline V gives CDR1 WNHNN, CDR2 SYGVQD (reference sequence). After removal of 6 bases from V and 3 bases from J, the junction contained 4 bases not matched to a gene. The CDR3 covers 13 residues. DNA for the CDR3: TGCGCCAGCAGCCGGGACAGGAGCTACGAGCAGTACTTC. Encoded protein: CASSRDRSYEQYF.

This clone has more than one count but fewer than ten. The chain couples TRBV28 to TRBJ2-5; no reliable D call. V lost 3 bases to trimming and J lost 2 bases, with 7 bases between them. Per germline, CDR1 MDHEN and CDR2 SYDVKM. The CDR3 consists of 13 residues. The CDR3 sequence: CASSFERQETQYF. In DNA, the CDR3 is TGTGCCAGCAGTTTCGAGAGACAAGAGACCCAGTACTTC.

CDR3 DNA sequence: TGCGCCAGCAAGGACGTCTTCTACGAGCAGTACTTC. Translation gives CASKDVFYEQYF. The chain recombines TRBV5-1 with TRBJ2-7; unclear D gene. Trimming cost V 6 bases and J 3 bases, with 10 bases left between them. The CDR3 has 12 residues. Germline-derived CDR1 and CDR2 are SGHRS and YFSETQ.

The chain uses TRBV11-2 and TRBJ2-5; 13 nucleotides align to TRBD2. There are 18 residues in the CDR3. After removal of 5 bases from V and 5 bases from J, the junction contained 14 bases not matched to a gene. Germline CDR1 SGHAT, CDR2 FQNNGV. The CDR3 sequence is CASSPGGTSGVTEETQYF. The DNA for the CDR3 is TGTGCCAGCAGCCCAGGAGGGACTAGCGGGGTTACGGAGGAGACCCAGTACTTC.

This clone was found a few times. This chain joins TRBV5-1 and TRBJ1-1; D call uncertain. Trimming took off 5 bases at V and 1 base at J, with 12 bases between the two ends. Germline-derived CDR1 and CDR2 are SGHRS and YFSETQ. CDR3 length: 14 amino acids. The CDR3 loop reads CASSINRENTEAFF. CDR3 nucleotides: TGCGCCAGCAGTATTAACAGAGAGAACACTGAAGCTTTCTTT.

The V call is TRBV30, the J call TRBJ2-1; TRBD2 agrees at 9 bases. The CDR3 is 14 amino acids. Per germline, CDR1 GTSNPN and CDR2 SVGIG (reference sequence). Germline trimming cut 5 bases from V and 0 bases from J; bases unmatched to any gene: 2. CDR3 sequence: CAWVSGSSYNEQFF. CDR3 in DNA: TGTGCCTGGGTTAGCGGGAGCTCCTACAATGAGCAGTTCTTC.

This clone was seen only a few times. Other DNA sequences from this sample encode an identical CDR3 as well. The rearrangement uses TRBV5-1 and TRBJ1-5; 8 positions match TRBD1. The length of the CDR3 is 15 residues. From germline, CDR1 is SGHRS and CDR2 YFSETQ. J was trimmed by 3 bases and V by 3 bases; bases with no gene match: 5. CDR3 bases: TGCGCCAGCAGCTCCGGGACAGGCGACAATCAGCCCCAGCATTTT. Protein product: CASSSGTGDNQPQHF. The whole variable domain, filled in from reference TRBV5-1 and TRBJ1-5, reads KAGVTQTPRYLIKTRGQQVTLSCSPISGHRSVSWYQQTPGQGLQFLFEYFSETQRNKGNFPGRFSGRQFSNSRSEMNVSTLELGDSALYLCASSSGTGDNQPQHFGDGTRLSIL.